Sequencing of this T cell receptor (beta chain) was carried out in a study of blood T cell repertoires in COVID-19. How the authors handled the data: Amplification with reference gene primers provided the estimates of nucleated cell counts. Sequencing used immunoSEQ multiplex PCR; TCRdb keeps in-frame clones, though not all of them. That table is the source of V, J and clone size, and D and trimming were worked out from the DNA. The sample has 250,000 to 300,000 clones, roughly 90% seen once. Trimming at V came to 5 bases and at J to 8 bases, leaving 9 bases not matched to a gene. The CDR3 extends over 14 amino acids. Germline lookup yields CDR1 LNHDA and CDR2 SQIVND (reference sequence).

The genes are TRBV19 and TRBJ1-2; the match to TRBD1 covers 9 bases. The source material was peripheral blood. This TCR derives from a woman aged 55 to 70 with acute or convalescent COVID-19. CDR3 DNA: TGTGCCAGTAGTCCCGGACAGGGGTTTGGAGGCTACACCTTC. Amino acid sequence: CASSPGQGFGGYTF. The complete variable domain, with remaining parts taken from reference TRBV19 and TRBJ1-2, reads DGGITQSPKYLFRKEGQNVTLSCEQNLNHDAMYWYRQDPGQGLRLIYYSQIVNDFQKGDIAEGYSVSREKKESFPLTVTSAQKNPTAFYLCASSPGQGFGGYTFGSGTRLTVV.